The T cell receptor (beta chain) under discussion was sequenced for a study of blood T cell repertoires in COVID-19. Study-level background: Acute and convalescent COVID-19 specimens originated in the United States, Italy and Spain. From T cells, B-cell-depleted T cells, or PBMCs came the material, which was cDNA or gDNA.

The V gene lost 5 bases and the J gene lost 7 bases, with 9 bases spanning the gap. CDR1 SNHLY and CDR2 FYNNEI come from the germline V gene. This CDR3 region has 11 residues. Authors' data handling: Amplification with reference gene primers provided the estimates of nucleated cell counts. Assay: immunoSEQ multiplex PCR; the TCRdb copy retains only in-frame clones and omits some. V, J and clone size were drawn from that table, and D and trimming were deduced from the DNA. The sample has tens of thousands of clones, roughly 91% seen once. This clonotype was sampled from a woman older than 75 with acute or convalescent COVID-19. The sample comprised peripheral blood. V usage is TRBV2 and J usage is TRBJ2-7; D not resolved. This CDR3 is CASSPNREQYF. The CDR3, as DNA: TGTGCCAGCAGTCCCAATCGGGAGCAGTACTTC.